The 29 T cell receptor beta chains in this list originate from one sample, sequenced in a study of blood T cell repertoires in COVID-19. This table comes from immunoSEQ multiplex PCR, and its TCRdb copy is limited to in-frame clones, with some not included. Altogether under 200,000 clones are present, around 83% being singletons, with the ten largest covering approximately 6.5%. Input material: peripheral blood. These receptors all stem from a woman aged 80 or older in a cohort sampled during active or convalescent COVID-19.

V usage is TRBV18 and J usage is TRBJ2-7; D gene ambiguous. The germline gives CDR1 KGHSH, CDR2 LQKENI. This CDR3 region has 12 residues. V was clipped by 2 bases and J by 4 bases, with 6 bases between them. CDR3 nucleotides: TGTGCCAGCTCACCAGCGCGGTACGAGCAGTACTTC. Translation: CASSPARYEQYF.

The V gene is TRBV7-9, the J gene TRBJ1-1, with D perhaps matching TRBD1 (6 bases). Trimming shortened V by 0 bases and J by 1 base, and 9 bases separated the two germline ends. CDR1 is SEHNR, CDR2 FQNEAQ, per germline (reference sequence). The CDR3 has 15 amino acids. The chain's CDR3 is CASSLAWGQNTEAFF. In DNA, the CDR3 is TGTGCCAGCAGCTTAGCTTGGGGGCAGAACACTGAAGCTTTCTTT.

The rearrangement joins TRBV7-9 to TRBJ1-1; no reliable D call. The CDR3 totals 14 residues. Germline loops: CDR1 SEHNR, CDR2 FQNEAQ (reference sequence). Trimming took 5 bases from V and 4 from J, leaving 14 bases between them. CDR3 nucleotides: TGTGCCAGCAGCCGTGACCAGGCTTCCACTGAAGCTTTCTTT. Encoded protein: CASSRDQASTEAFF.

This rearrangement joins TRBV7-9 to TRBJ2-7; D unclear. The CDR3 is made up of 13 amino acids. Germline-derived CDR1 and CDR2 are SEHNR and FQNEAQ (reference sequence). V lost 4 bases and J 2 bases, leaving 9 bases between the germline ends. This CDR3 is CASSSTPTYEQYF. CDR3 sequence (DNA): TGTGCCAGCAGCTCGACTCCGACCTACGAGCAGTACTTC.

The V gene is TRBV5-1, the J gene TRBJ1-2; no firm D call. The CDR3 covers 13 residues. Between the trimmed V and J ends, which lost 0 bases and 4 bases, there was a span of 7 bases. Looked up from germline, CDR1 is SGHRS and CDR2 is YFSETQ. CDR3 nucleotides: TGCGCCAGCAGCTTGGAACCGGGCTATGGCTACACCTTC. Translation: CASSLEPGYGYTF.

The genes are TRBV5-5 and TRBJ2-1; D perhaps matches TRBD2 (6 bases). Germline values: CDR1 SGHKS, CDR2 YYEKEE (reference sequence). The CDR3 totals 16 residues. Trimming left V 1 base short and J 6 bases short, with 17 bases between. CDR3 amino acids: CASSLLGGNWGNEQFF. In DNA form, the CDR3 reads TGTGCCAGCAGCTTGCTTGGGGGGAACTGGGGCAATGAGCAGTTCTTC.

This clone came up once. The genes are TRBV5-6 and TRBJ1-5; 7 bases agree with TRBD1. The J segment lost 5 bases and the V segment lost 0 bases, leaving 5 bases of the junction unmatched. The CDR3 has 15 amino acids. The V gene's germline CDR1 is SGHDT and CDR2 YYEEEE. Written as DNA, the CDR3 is TGTGCCAGCAGCTTGGAGGGGGACAGCTATCAGCCCCAGCATTTT. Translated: CASSLEGDSYQPQHF.

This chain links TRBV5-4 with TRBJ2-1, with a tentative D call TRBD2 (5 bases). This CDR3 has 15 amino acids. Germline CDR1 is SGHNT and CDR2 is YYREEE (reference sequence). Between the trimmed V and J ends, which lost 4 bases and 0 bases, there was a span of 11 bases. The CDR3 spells CASSPGVSSYNEQFF. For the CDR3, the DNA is TGTGCCAGCAGCCCCGGGGTGAGCTCCTACAATGAGCAGTTCTTC.

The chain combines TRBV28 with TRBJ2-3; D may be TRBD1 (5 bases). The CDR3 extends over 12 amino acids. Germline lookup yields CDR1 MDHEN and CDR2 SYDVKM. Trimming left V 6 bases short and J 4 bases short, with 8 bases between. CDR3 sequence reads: CASSQGPDTQYF. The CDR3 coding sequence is TGTGCCAGCAGCCAGGGCCCAGATACGCAGTATTTT.

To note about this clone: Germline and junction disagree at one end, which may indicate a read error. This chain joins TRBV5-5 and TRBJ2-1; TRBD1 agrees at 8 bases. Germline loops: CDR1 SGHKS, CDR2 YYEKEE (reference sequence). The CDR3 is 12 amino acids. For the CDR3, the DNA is TGTGCCAGCAGCCCGGACAGGGAAGAGCCGTTCTTC. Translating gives CASSPDREEPFF.

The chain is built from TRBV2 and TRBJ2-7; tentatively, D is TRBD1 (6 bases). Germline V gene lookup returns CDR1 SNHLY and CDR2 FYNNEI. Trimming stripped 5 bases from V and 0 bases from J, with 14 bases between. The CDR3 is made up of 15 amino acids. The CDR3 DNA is TGTGCCAGCAGTCTAGGGGGTGCGAGCTCCTACGAGCAGTACTTC. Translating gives CASSLGGASSYEQYF.

In DNA form, the CDR3 reads TGTGCCAGCAGTTTACAGACCCCCAAGTGGGGCCGAACCCGCTCTGGGGCCAACGTCCTGACTTTC. Its translation: CASSLQTPKWGRTRSGANVLTF. V usage is TRBV28 and J usage is TRBJ2-6, with a weak D call TRBD1 (5 bases). The germline gives CDR1 MDHEN, CDR2 SYDVKM. The CDR3 spans 22 residues. Trimming took 2 bases from V and 0 from J, leaving 26 bases between them.

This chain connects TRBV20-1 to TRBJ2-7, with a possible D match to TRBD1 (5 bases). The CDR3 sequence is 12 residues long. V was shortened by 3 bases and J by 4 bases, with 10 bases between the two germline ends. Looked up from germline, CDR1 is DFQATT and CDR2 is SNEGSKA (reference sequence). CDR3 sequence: CSASRQTYEQYF. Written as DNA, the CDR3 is TGCAGTGCTAGTCGACAGACATACGAGCAGTACTTC.

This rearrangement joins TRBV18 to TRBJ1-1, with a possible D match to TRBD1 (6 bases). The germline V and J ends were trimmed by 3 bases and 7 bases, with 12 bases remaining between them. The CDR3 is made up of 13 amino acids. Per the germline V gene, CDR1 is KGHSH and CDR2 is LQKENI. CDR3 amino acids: CASSPSGGIEAFF. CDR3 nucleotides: TGTGCCAGCTCACCCTCGGGGGGCATTGAAGCTTTCTTT. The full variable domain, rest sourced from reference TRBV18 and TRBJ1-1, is NAGVMQNPRHLVRRRGQEARLRCSPMKGHSHVYWYRQLPEEGLKFMVYLQKENIIDESGMPKERFSAEFPKEGPSILRIQQVVRGDSAAYFCASSPSGGIEAFFGQGTRLTVV.

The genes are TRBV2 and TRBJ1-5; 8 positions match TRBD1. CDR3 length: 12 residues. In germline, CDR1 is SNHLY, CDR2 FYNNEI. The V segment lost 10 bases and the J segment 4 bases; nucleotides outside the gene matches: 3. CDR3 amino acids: CATRQGNQPQHF. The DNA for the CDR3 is TGTGCCACCCGACAGGGGAATCAGCCCCAGCATTTT.

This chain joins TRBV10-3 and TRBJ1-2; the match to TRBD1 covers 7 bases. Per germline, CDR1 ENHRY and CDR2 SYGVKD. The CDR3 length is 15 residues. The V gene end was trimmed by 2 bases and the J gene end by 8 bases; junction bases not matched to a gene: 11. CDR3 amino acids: CAISERAGQVEGYTF. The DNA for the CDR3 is TGTGCCATCAGTGAGCGAGCCGGACAGGTGGAGGGCTACACCTTC.

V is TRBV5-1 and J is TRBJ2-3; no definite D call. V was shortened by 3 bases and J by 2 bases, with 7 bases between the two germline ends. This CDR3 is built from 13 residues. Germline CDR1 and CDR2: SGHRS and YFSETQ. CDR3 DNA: TGCGCCAGCAGCTCAGATAACACAGATACGCAGTATTTT. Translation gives CASSSDNTDTQYF.

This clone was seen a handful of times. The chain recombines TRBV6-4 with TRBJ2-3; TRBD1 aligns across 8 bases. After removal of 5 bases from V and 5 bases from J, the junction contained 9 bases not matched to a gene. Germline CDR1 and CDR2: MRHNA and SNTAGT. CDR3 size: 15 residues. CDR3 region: CASSLQGGNVDTQYF. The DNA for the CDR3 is TGTGCCAGCAGTCTACAGGGGGGCAACGTAGATACGCAGTATTTT.

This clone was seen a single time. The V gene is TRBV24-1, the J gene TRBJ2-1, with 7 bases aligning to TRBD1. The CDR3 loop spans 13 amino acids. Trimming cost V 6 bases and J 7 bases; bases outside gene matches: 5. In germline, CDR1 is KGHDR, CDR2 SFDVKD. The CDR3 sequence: CATSRPGGNEQFF. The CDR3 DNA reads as TGTGCCACCAGTAGACCAGGGGGTAATGAGCAGTTCTTC.

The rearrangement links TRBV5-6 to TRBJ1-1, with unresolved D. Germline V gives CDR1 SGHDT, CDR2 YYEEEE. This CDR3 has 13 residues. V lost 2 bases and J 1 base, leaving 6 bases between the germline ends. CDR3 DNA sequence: TGTGCCAGCAGCTTACAGAGGAACACTGAAGCTTTCTTT. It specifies CASSLQRNTEAFF.

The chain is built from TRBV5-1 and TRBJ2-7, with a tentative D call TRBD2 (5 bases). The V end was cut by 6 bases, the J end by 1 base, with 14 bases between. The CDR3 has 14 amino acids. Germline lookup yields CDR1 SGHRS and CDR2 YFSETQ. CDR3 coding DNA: TGCGCCAGCATCTCCAGAGGGCGATCCTACGAGCAGTACTTC. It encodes CASISRGRSYEQYF.

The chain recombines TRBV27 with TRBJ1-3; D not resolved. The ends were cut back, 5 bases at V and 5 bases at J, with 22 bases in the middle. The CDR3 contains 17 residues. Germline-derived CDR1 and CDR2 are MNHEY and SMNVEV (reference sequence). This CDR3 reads CASSPVAGYSLRNTIYF. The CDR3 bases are TGTGCCAGCAGTCCAGTAGCGGGCTATTCGTTGAGAAACACCATATATTTT.

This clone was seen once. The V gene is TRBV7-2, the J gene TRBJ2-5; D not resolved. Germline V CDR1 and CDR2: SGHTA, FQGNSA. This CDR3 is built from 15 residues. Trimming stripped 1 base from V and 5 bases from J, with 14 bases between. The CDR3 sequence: CASSLGGSTTETQYF. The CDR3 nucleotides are TGTGCCAGCAGCTTAGGAGGTTCAACAACCGAGACCCAGTACTTC.

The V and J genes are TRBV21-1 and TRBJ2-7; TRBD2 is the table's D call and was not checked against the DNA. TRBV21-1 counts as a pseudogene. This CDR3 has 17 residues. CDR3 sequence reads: CASSNKIFGRRPYEQYV. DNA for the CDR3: TGTGCCAGCAGCAATAAAATATTCGGCCGGAGACCCTACGAGCAGTACGTC.

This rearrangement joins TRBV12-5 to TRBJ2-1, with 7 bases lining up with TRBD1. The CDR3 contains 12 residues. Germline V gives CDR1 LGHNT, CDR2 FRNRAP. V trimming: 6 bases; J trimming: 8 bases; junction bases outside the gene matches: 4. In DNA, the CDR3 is TGTGCTAGTGGGCCTGGGACAGATGAGCAGTTCTTC. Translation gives CASGPGTDEQFF.

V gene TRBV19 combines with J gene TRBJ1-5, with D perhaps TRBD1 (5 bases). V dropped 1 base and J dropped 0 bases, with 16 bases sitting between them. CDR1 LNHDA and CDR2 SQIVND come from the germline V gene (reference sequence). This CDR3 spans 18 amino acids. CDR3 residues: CASSIGGSGRYSNQPQHF. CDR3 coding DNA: TGTGCCAGTAGTATAGGGGGCTCGGGCCGTTATAGCAATCAGCCCCAGCATTTT. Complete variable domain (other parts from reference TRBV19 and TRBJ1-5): DGGITQSPKYLFRKEGQNVTLSCEQNLNHDAMYWYRQDPGQGLRLIYYSQIVNDFQKGDIAEGYSVSREKKESFPLTVTSAQKNPTAFYLCASSIGGSGRYSNQPQHFGDGTRLSIL.

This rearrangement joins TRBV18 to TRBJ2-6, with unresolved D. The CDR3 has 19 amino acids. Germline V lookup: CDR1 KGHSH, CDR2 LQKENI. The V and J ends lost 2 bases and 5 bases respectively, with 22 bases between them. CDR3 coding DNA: TGTGCCAGCTCACCAGGAACACCTGCGTCCTCACAGCGGGCCAACGTCCTGACTTTC. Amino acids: CASSPGTPASSQRANVLTF.

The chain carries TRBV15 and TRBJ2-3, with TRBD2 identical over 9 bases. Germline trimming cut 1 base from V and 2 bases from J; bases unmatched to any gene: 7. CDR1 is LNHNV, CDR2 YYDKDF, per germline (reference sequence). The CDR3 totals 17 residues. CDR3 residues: CATSRGGLAGTTDTQYF. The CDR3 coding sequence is TGTGCCACCAGCAGAGGTGGGCTAGCGGGGACCACAGATACGCAGTATTTT.

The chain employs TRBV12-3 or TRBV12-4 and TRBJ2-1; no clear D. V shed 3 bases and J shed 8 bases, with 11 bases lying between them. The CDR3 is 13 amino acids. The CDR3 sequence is CASSFPMGDEQFF. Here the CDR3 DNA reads TGTGCCAGCAGTTTCCCCATGGGCGATGAGCAGTTCTTC.